This T cell receptor (beta chain) was found in a study of blood T cell repertoires in COVID-19. Study-level background: Sample material is recorded as cDNA or gDNA derived from T cells, B-cell-depleted T cells, or PBMCs.

The method was immunoSEQ multiplex PCR; TCRdb's version includes in-frame clones alone and lacks a portion of them. The sample yields about 58,000 clones, 89% seen once. The TCR sequence derives from a woman aged 60 to 75 with active COVID-19. What was sequenced was peripheral blood.

For the CDR3, the DNA is TGTGCCAGCAGTGATCGGGCGGGGCGCAACACCGGGGAGCTGTTTTTT. Residues: CASSDRAGRNTGELFF. The chain links TRBV6-1 to TRBJ2-2; D perhaps matches TRBD2 (6 bases). Trimming stripped 3 bases from V and 2 bases from J, with 13 bases between. In germline, CDR1 is MNHNS, CDR2 SASEGT. This CDR3 has 16 amino acids.